Shown below are 21 T cell receptor beta chains from a single sample sequenced in a study of Ad26.COV2.S vaccination and SARS-CoV-2 variants. The treatment is: some 20 received Ad26.COV2.S at low or high dose, single or two shots; several received placebo; per-sample allocation not given. Specimen acquisition occurred on day 63 following the initial vaccine or placebo injection. Sequencing was performed with immunoSEQ multiplex PCR; in TCRdb, only in-frame clones are kept and a portion is missing. Altogether around 300,000 clones are present, 75% to 90% being singletons, with the ten largest covering about 10%. Here the sequenced sample was peripheral blood, taken in a trial of Ad26.COV2.S vaccine versus placebo. The receptors here all came from a person between 18 and 65 years old who received the Ad26.COV2.S COVID-19 vaccine or a placebo.

The chain carries TRBV6-6 and TRBJ2-7, with TRBD2 matching 9 bases. J gave up 8 bases and V 7 bases, and 15 bases lay outside the gene matches. This CDR3 has 15 amino acids. CDR1 and CDR2 from the germline V gene are MNHNY and SVGAGI (reference sequence). The CDR3 DNA reads as TGTGCCAGCACTCCCTTGGGGACTAGCATATTACAGCAGTACTTC. It encodes CASTPLGTSILQQYF.

The V gene is TRBV7-2, the J gene TRBJ2-1, with TRBD2 matching 13 bases. Germline-derived CDR1 and CDR2 are SGHTA and FQGNSA. The CDR3 sequence is 17 residues long. After removal of 5 bases from V and 6 bases from J, the junction contained 10 bases not matched to a gene. The CDR3, as DNA: TGTGCCAGCAGCCCAGACGCCAGACTAGCGGGAGGCAATGAGCAGTTCTTC. Amino acids: CASSPDARLAGGNEQFF. The full variable domain, in which reference TRBV7-2 and TRBJ2-1 provide the parts outside the CDR3, is GAGVSQSPSNKVTEKGKDVELRCDPISGHTALYWYRQSLGQGLEFLIYFQGNSAPDKSGLPSDRFSAERTGGSVSTLTIQRTQQEDSAVYLCASSPDARLAGGNEQFFGPGTRLTVL.

The rearrangement joins TRBV18 to TRBJ1-5, with TRBD1 matching 8 bases. The CDR3 length is 15 residues. CDR1 is KGHSH and CDR2 is LQKENI in the germline V gene. V lost 2 bases to trimming and J lost 4 bases; unmatched junction nucleotides: 4. The DNA of the CDR3 is TGTGCCAGCTCACCAGACAGGGGCCTAAATCAGCCCCAGCATTTT. It translates to CASSPDRGLNQPQHF.

The chain's CDR3 is CASSRGAGDQPQHF. DNA for the CDR3: TGTGCCAGCAGCCGTGGGGCAGGTGATCAGCCCCAGCATTTT. This chain connects TRBV28 to TRBJ1-5; D perhaps matches TRBD1 (5 bases). The ends were cut back, 6 bases at V and 5 bases at J, with 14 bases in the middle. This CDR3 has 14 residues. Per the germline V gene, CDR1 is MDHEN and CDR2 is SYDVKM.

This sequence joins TRBV19 and TRBJ1-1, with 8 bases that match TRBD1. This CDR3 is 15 amino acids long. From germline, CDR1 is LNHDA and CDR2 SQIVND (reference sequence). J gave up 1 base and V 8 bases, and 9 bases lay outside the gene matches. The chain's CDR3 is CASLDPGTGNTEAFF. In DNA, the CDR3 is TGTGCCAGTTTAGACCCCGGGACAGGGAACACTGAAGCTTTCTTT.

This chain uses TRBV5-1 with TRBJ2-3; D is undetermined. CDR3 length equals 16 residues. The V gene's germline CDR1 is SGHRS and CDR2 YFSETQ. V was trimmed by 0 bases and J by 1 base, leaving 12 bases between them. CDR3 in DNA: TGCGCCAGCAGCTTGGTCCGGGCGCAGGGCACAGATACGCAGTATTTT. This sequence encodes CASSLVRAQGTDTQYF.

The chain has TRBV28 and TRBJ1-6; TRBD1 might be the D (6 bases). Trimming left V 7 bases short and J 6 bases short, with 16 bases between. The CDR3 has 15 amino acids. CDR1 is MDHEN and CDR2 is SYDVKM in the germline V gene. CDR3 sequence (DNA): TGTGCCAGCACGCGCAGGGGTTACGTTAATTCACCCCTCCACTTT. Its protein product is CASTRRGYVNSPLHF.

The J gene is TRBJ1-1, the V gene TRBV28, with 7 nucleotides matching TRBD1. Germline assignment: CDR1 MDHEN and CDR2 SYDVKM. The CDR3 contains 13 residues. V lost 4 bases and J lost 11; bases outside the gene matches: 10. CDR3 residues: CASSYSDRRDAFF. CDR3 DNA: TGTGCCAGCAGTTACTCGGACAGGAGAGATGCTTTCTTT. Full variable domain (rest looked up from reference TRBV28 and TRBJ1-1): DVKVTQSSRYLVKRTGEKVFLECVQDMDHENMFWYRQDPGLGLRLIYFSYDVKMKEKGDIPEGYSVSREKKERFSLILESASTNQTSMYLCASSYSDRRDAFFGQGTRLTVV.

This clone was counted a single time. This chain joins TRBV18 and TRBJ2-7; 10 positions match TRBD1. CDR3 length: 17 amino acids. Germline values: CDR1 KGHSH, CDR2 LQKENI. V lost 3 bases to trimming and J lost 7 bases; unmatched junction nucleotides: 15. CDR3 protein: CASSPQALGQGDPEQYF. As DNA, the CDR3 is TGTGCCAGCTCACCTCAGGCGCTTGGACAGGGGGATCCGGAGCAGTACTTC.

The chain has TRBV24-1 and TRBJ1-4, with 7 bases lining up with TRBD1. The ends lost 6 bases at V and 8 bases at J; junction bases unmatched: 5. Germline lookup yields CDR1 KGHDR and CDR2 SFDVKD. The CDR3 has 13 residues. Here the CDR3 reads CATSPQGGEKLFF. CDR3 DNA: TGTGCCACCAGTCCCCAGGGGGGAGAAAAACTGTTTTTT.

This clone appeared a single time. The J gene is TRBJ1-2, the V gene TRBV2; D not certain. From germline, CDR1 is SNHLY and CDR2 FYNNEI. The CDR3 length is 13 residues. Trimming stripped 2 bases from V and 4 bases from J, with 8 bases between. In DNA, the CDR3 is TGTGCCAGCAGTGAATCTGGGTCCTATGGCTACACCTTC. Protein product: CASSESGSYGYTF.

The V gene is TRBV18, the J gene TRBJ2-1, with D maybe TRBD2 (5 bases). This CDR3 is 14 amino acids long. CDR1 and CDR2 (germline): KGHSH, LQKENI. Trimming removed 4 bases from V and 12 bases from J, with 19 bases in between. CDR3 bases: TGTGCCAGCTCACAGGCGGGCGCGGAAAGGGTGCAGTTCTTC. Translated: CASSQAGAERVQFF.

V is TRBV30 and J is TRBJ2-1; 10 nucleotides align to TRBD2. The CDR3 contains 15 residues. V dropped 3 bases and J dropped 9; count of bases not matched to a gene: 11. Germline-derived CDR1 and CDR2 are GTSNPN and SVGIG (reference sequence). CDR3 DNA: TGTGCCTGGAGGGCTAGCGGGAGTTTAGAGACTGAGCAGTTCTTC. Residues: CAWRASGSLETEQFF.

A single count supports this clone. The chain has TRBV7-2 and TRBJ2-5; the match to TRBD1 covers 7 bases. After removal of 0 bases from V and 1 base from J, the junction contained 2 bases not matched to a gene. CDR3 length equals 15 residues. Germline-derived CDR1 and CDR2 are SGHTA and FQGNSA. The CDR3 coding sequence is TGTGCCAGCAGCTTAGCGTGGGACAGCCAAGAGACCCAGTACTTC. Residues: CASSLAWDSQETQYF.

The chain recombines TRBV19 with TRBJ2-2, with D perhaps assigned TRBD1 or TRBD2 (6 bases each). The CDR3 is made up of 15 amino acids. V gave up 10 bases and J gave up 1 base, with 16 bases separating them. CDR1 and CDR2 from the germline V gene are LNHDA and SQIVND (reference sequence). CDR3 in amino acids: CATRIGGRNTGELFF. CDR3 nucleotide sequence: TGTGCCACCCGAATAGGGGGGAGGAACACCGGGGAGCTGTTTTTT.

This rearrangement joins TRBV30 to TRBJ2-1; 9 bases agree with TRBD2. This CDR3 has 11 amino acids. J gave up 16 bases and V 4 bases, and 8 bases lay outside the gene matches. CDR1 GTSNPN and CDR2 SVGIG come from the germline V gene (reference sequence). The chain's CDR3 is CAWTGLAGLFF. Here the CDR3 DNA reads TGTGCCTGGACCGGGCTAGCGGGATTATTCTTC. The full variable domain, completed using reference TRBV30 and TRBJ2-1, is SQTIHQWPATLVQPVGSPLSLECTVEGTSNPNLYWYRQAAGRGLQLLFYSVGIGQISSEVPQNLSASRPQDRQFILSSKKLLLSDSGFYLCAWTGLAGLFFGPGTRLTVL.

This clone was found once. This chain links TRBV4-3 with TRBJ2-7; tentative D call: TRBD2 (6 bases). Looked up from germline, CDR1 is LGHNA and CDR2 is YSLEER. With 2 bases removed from V and 0 bases from J, the gap between germline ends came to 11 bases. The CDR3 runs 15 residues. The CDR3: CASSQTRESSYEQYF. CDR3 DNA sequence: TGCGCCAGCAGCCAAACACGGGAGAGCTCCTACGAGCAGTACTTC.

V is TRBV6-5 and J is TRBJ1-4; TRBD1 matches 8 bases. The CDR3 contains 12 residues. Trimming at V came to 6 bases and at J to 12 bases, leaving 6 bases not matched to a gene. The germline V gene has CDR1 MNHEY and CDR2 SVGAGI. DNA for the CDR3: TGTGCCAGCAGACCATGGACAGGGCAACTGTTTTTT. This encodes CASRPWTGQLFF.

V usage is TRBV7-3 and J usage is TRBJ1-6; D unresolved. This CDR3 has 13 amino acids. The germline V and J ends were trimmed by 4 bases and 9 bases, with 10 bases remaining between them. CDR1 and CDR2 from the germline V gene are SGHTA and FQGTGA. DNA for the CDR3: TGTGCCAGCAGCTCGGGGTGGGGTTCACCCCTCCACTTT. Protein sequence: CASSSGWGSPLHF.

The chain has TRBV5-6 and TRBJ2-3; 8 bases fit TRBD2. V gave up 2 bases and J gave up 5 bases; unmatched junction bases: 4. The CDR3 is made up of 14 amino acids. Germline V CDR1 and CDR2: SGHDT, YYEEEE. In DNA, the CDR3 is TGTGCCAGCAGCTTCGGACTAGCCGGAGATACGCAGTATTTT. Residues: CASSFGLAGDTQYF.

The chain's CDR3 is CASSQWSSGKTGNEQFF. The CDR3 DNA reads as TGCGCCAGCAGCCAATGGTCTAGCGGGAAAACAGGCAATGAGCAGTTCTTC. The J gene is TRBJ2-1, the V gene TRBV4-3, with 9 bases fitting TRBD2. V trimming: 2 bases; J trimming: 6 bases; junction bases outside the gene matches: 11. The CDR3 has 17 residues. Looked up from germline, CDR1 is LGHNA and CDR2 is YSLEER.